One and the same sample provided the 5 T cell receptor beta chains below, sequenced in a study of shared clonotypes between healthy human individuals. TCRdb's copy holds only in-frame clones and misses some; the assay was immunoSEQ multiplex PCR. The data hold roughly 810,000 clones, with 90% to 97% observed a single time. CD45RO-negative, CCR7-positively selected cells formed the naive CD8 fraction, excluding terminally differentiated effector memory CD45RA+ cells. The sequenced sample consisted of naive CD8+ T cells sorted from blood. The receptors shown here come from a man younger than 45 in good health.

This chain's CDR3 is CAISEPGPGTEAFF. CDR3 bases: TGTGCCATCAGTGAACCCGGGCCGGGGACTGAAGCTTTCTTT. The rearrangement uses TRBV10-3 and TRBJ1-1, with unresolved D. The germline CDR1 and CDR2 sequences are ENHRY and SYGVKD. V was clipped by 3 bases and J by 5 bases, with 13 bases between them. The CDR3 totals 14 residues.

The genes are TRBV28 and TRBJ1-3, with TRBD1 matching 7 bases. Germline values: CDR1 MDHEN, CDR2 SYDVKM. The trim removed 3 bases at V and 4 bases at J, leaving 9 bases unmatched. CDR3 length: 16 residues. The CDR3 sequence is CASSFADRSRGNTIYF. In DNA form, the CDR3 reads TGTGCCAGCAGTTTCGCGGACAGGTCGAGGGGAAACACCATATATTTT.

The gene calls are TRBV19 and TRBJ2-3; 8 bases fit TRBD2. This CDR3 comprises 15 residues. The V and J ends lost 2 bases and 3 bases, in that order; junction bases with no gene match: 4. CDR1 and CDR2 (germline): LNHDA, SQIVND (reference sequence). CDR3 bases: TGTGCCAGTAGTATACGGGGGACTAGGACAGATACGCAGTATTTT. Translating it yields CASSIRGTRTDTQYF.

The CDR3 nucleotides read TGTGCCAGCAGTTACGGGACAGGGTTTACTGAAGCTTTCTTT. This translates into CASSYGTGFTEAFF. This chain uses TRBV6-5 with TRBJ1-1; the match to TRBD1 covers 9 bases. The germline CDR1 and CDR2 sequences are MNHEY and SVGAGI. The CDR3 runs 14 residues. J was trimmed by 5 bases and V by 2 bases; bases with no gene match: 3.

The CDR3 loop is CASSLSIGPLYYEQYF. The CDR3 DNA reads TGTGCCAGCAGTTTATCCATTGGCCCCCTTTACTACGAGCAGTACTTC. This sequence joins TRBV27 and TRBJ2-7; D not certain. Germline V gives CDR1 MNHEY, CDR2 SMNVEV (reference sequence). The CDR3 loop spans 16 amino acids. Trimming shortened V by 0 bases and J by 3 bases, and 15 bases separated the two germline ends.